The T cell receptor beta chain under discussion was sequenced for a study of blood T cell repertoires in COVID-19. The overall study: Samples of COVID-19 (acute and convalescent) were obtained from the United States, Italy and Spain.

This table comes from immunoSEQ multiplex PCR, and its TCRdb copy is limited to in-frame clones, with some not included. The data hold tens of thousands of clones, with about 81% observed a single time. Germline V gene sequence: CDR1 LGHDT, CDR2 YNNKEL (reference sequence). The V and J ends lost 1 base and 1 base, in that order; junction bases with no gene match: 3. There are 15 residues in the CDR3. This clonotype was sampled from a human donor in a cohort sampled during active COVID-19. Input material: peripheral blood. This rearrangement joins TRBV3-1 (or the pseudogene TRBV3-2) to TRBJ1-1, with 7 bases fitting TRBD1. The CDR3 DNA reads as TGTGCCAGCAGCCAAGGGGGACAGCCGAACACTGAAGCTTTCTTT. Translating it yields CASSQGGQPNTEAFF.